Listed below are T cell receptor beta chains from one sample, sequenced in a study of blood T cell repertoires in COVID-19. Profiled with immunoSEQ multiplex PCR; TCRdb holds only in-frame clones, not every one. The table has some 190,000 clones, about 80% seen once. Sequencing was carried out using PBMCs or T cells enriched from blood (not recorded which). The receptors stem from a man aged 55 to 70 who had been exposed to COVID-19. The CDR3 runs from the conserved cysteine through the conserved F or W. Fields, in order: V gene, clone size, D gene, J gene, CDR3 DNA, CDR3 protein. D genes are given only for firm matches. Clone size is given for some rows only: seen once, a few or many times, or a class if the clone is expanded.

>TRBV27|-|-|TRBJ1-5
TGTGCCAGCACAGGGAGCGGGGGGAGCAATCAGCCCCAGCATTTT
CASTGSGGSNQPQHF
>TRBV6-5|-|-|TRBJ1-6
TGTGCCAGCGGCGGACAGTTGGGTAATTCACCCCTCCACTTT
CASGGQLGNSPLHF
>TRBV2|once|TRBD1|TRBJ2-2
TGTGCCAGCAGTGCTCCGGGACAGGGGAGCACCGGGGAGCTGTTTTTT
CASSAPGQGSTGELFF
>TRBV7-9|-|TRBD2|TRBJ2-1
TGTGCCAGCAGCTTAGATCGCGGGAGGCTCTACAATGAGCAGTTCTTC
CASSLDRGRLYNEQFF
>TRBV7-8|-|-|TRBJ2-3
TGTGCCAGCAGCTCGGACAGATTAAGCACAGATACGCAGTATTTT
CASSSDRLSTDTQYF
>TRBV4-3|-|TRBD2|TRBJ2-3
TGCGCCAGCAGCCAAGATGGGCTAGCGGGAAAGTCTACGCAGTATTTT
CASSQDGLAGKSTQYF
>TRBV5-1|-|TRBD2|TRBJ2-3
TGCGCCAGCAGCTTCGTCACAAAACTGAGCGGGAGGGTAACAGATACGCAGTATTTT
CASSFVTKLSGRVTDTQYF
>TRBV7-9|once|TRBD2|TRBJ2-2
TGTGCCAGCAGCCCGTGGACTAGCGGCAACACCGGGGAGCTGTTTTTT
CASSPWTSGNTGELFF
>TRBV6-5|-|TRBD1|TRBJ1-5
TGTGCCAGCAGGCGACAGGGGACTGATCAGCCCCAGCATTTT
CASRRQGTDQPQHF
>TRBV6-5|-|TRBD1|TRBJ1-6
TGTGCCAGCAACGACAGGGGCTCCTATAATTCACCCCTCCACTTT
CASNDRGSYNSPLHF
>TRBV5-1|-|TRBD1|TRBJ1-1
TGCGCCAGCAGCGCGCTGACAGGGGGTGGCACTGAAGCTTTCTTT
CASSALTGGGTEAFF
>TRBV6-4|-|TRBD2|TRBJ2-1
TGTGCCAGCAGCGTACTAGCGGGAGCGGATTCAATAAAGTACAATGAGCAGTTCTTC
CASSVLAGADSIKYNEQFF
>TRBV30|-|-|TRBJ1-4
TGTGCCTGGACCCAGGGCCCGACCCGGGAAAAACTGTTTTTT
CAWTQGPTREKLFF
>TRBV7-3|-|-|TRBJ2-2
TGTGCCAGCAGCCCTACAGGGCGCGGGACCGGGGAGCTGTTTTTT
CASSPTGRGTGELFF